The 23 T cell receptor beta chains in this list originate from one sample, sequenced in a study of T cell repertoires in cytomegalovirus infection. TCRdb re-called the reads with MiXCR, one entry per CDR3 protein. The sample records 560,000 or so distinct CDR3 sequences, more than 15% being singletons. Sequencing was done on a sample of CD8+ T cells from PBMCs. The receptor set was obtained from a human donor in good health (CMV status not recorded). Some clones in this sample may be carry-over from other donors' samples.

The chain couples TRBV18 to TRBJ1-4, with 9 bases lining up with TRBD1. This CDR3 has 15 amino acids. Germline V gene lookup returns CDR1 KGHSH and CDR2 LQKENI. Trimming took 3 bases from V and 7 from J; bases not matched to a gene: 6. The CDR3 is CASSPRQGVFEKLFF. CDR3 DNA sequence: TGTGCCAGCTCACCCCGACAGGGGGTGTTTGAAAAACTGTTTTTT.

This clonotype showed up many times. The chain couples TRBV7-2 to TRBJ2-5; D gene uncertain. CDR3 length: 13 residues. V lost 6 bases and J lost 5, with 13 bases in between. Germline values: CDR1 SGHTA, CDR2 FQGNSA. The chain's CDR3 is CASRPLGIETQYF. The CDR3 nucleotides read TGTGCCAGCAGACCCTTGGGGATTGAGACCCAGTACTTC.

In this sample, this clonotype turned up a few times. The CDR3 spells CSARMGPMKNEQYF. In DNA, the CDR3 is TGCAGTGCTAGGATGGGTCCTATGAAGAACGAGCAGTACTTC. This chain joins TRBV20-1 and TRBJ2-7; D is ambiguous. V was trimmed by 3 bases and J by 5 bases, leaving 17 bases between them. This CDR3 spans 14 amino acids. From germline, CDR1 is DFQATT and CDR2 SNEGSKA (reference sequence).

This clonotype has at least ten counts. The rearrangement links TRBV4-1 to TRBJ2-7, with 9 bases identical to TRBD1. This CDR3 contains 16 residues. Losses at the gene ends were 1 base for V and 0 bases for J; bases not matched to a gene: 4. Germline-derived CDR1 and CDR2 are MGHRA and YSYEKL. CDR3 bases: TGCGCCAGCAGCCAAGGGACAGGGGCAAACTCCTACGAGCAGTACTTC. It is translated as CASSQGTGANSYEQYF.

This clonotype was counted ten times or more. The V and J genes are TRBV7-8 and TRBJ1-2; 7 bases agree with TRBD1. V shed 1 base, J shed 0 bases, and the junction held 2 bases outside the gene matches. Germline loops: CDR1 SGHVS, CDR2 FQNEAQ. The CDR3 sequence is 15 residues long. The CDR3 here is CASSLGGGTNYGYTF. CDR3 DNA sequence: TGTGCCAGCAGCTTAGGAGGGGGCACTAACTATGGCTACACCTTC. Drawing the rest from reference TRBV7-8 and TRBJ1-2, the complete variable domain is GAGVSQSPRYKVAKRGQDVALRCDPISGHVSLFWYQQALGQGPEFLTYFQNEAQLDKSGLPSDRFFAERPEGSVSTLKIQRTQQEDSAVYLCASSLGGGTNYGYTFGSGTRLTVV.

This clonotype came up a few times. A read error may be the cause here, since a much bigger clone is one base away. The chain joins TRBV3-1 to TRBJ2-2; D not resolved. From germline, CDR1 is LGHDT and CDR2 YNNKEL (reference sequence). The CDR3 is 13 amino acids. V lost 3 bases to trimming and J lost 1 base, with 3 bases between them. CDR3 DNA: TGTGCCAGCAGCCAGGTGAACACCGGGGAGCTGTTTTTT. Translation: CASSQVNTGELFF.

This clonotype was found once. CDR3 loop: CASSQGLRVSTEAFF. In nucleotides, the CDR3 is TGCGCCAGCAGCCAGGGCCTCAGGGTGAGCACTGAAGCTTTCTTT. The genes are TRBV4-1 and TRBJ1-1; D possibly corresponds to TRBD1 (5 bases). This CDR3 spans 15 amino acids. The V gene lost 3 bases and the J gene lost 4 bases, with 15 bases spanning the gap. Germline CDR1 and CDR2: MGHRA and YSYEKL.

This clonotype occurred many times. This sequence joins TRBV7-8 and TRBJ2-5; D gene unclear. The CDR3 is 15 residues long. The V and J ends lost 5 bases and 5 bases respectively, with 18 bases between them. Germline V lookup: CDR1 SGHVS, CDR2 FQNEAQ. The CDR3, as DNA: TGTGCCAGCAGCCTAGGGCTAGGGAAGAGGGAGACCCAGTACTTC. Protein: CASSLGLGKRETQYF.

This clonotype was found a few times. J is TRBJ1-6 and V is TRBV19; TRBD1 is a possible D gene (5 bases). The V gene lost 1 base and the J gene lost 6 bases, with 10 bases spanning the gap. Germline V gene lookup returns CDR1 LNHDA and CDR2 SQIVND (reference sequence). The CDR3 runs to 15 residues. The CDR3 nucleotides read TGTGCCAGTAGTATAGTGGCGGGGCCTAATTCACCCCTCCACTTT. Translation gives CASSIVAGPNSPLHF. Supplemented by reference TRBV19 and TRBJ1-6, the full variable domain reads DGGITQSPKYLFRKEGQNVTLSCEQNLNHDAMYWYRQDPGQGLRLIYYSQIVNDFQKGDIAEGYSVSREKKESFPLTVTSAQKNPTAFYLCASSIVAGPNSPLHFGNGTRLTVT.

The CDR3 loop is CATDTWGYSNTGELFF. The CDR3 bases are TGTGCCACCGATACCTGGGGCTATTCGAACACCGGGGAGCTGTTTTTT. V and J are TRBV6-6 and TRBJ2-2; tentative D call: TRBD1 (5 bases). The CDR3 is made up of 16 amino acids. Germline V gives CDR1 MNHNY, CDR2 SVGAGI (reference sequence). V was trimmed by 10 bases and J by 0 bases, leaving 18 bases between them.

The chain is built from TRBV7-3 and TRBJ2-2, with D uncertain. Germline CDR1 SGHTA, CDR2 FQGTGA. There are 13 residues in the CDR3. V gave up 4 bases and J gave up 3 bases, with 6 bases separating them. The CDR3 nucleotides read TGTGCCAGCAGCTCCTTCTACACCGGGGAGCTGTTTTTT. Residues: CASSSFYTGELFF.

The chain joins TRBV28 to TRBJ1-5; tentatively, D is TRBD1 (5 bases). The V gene's germline CDR1 is MDHEN and CDR2 SYDVKM. The CDR3 length is 15 residues. The germline V and J ends were trimmed by 2 bases and 0 bases, with 8 bases remaining between them. The CDR3 here is CASSLHQGSNQPQHF. CDR3 coding DNA: TGTGCCAGCAGTTTACATCAGGGTAGCAATCAGCCCCAGCATTTT.

The sample holds a few counts of this clonotype. CDR3 coding DNA: TGTGCCAGCAGCCATCGGGACCGGGCGGAGGGGAATGAGCAGTTCTTC. This gives the protein CASSHRDRAEGNEQFF. This rearrangement joins TRBV7-4 to TRBJ2-1; TRBD2 is a possible D gene (6 bases). Trimming shortened V by 5 bases and J by 7 bases, and 21 bases separated the two germline ends. This CDR3 comprises 16 residues. CDR1 is SGHVT, CDR2 SQSDAQ, per germline. Based on the CDR3 plus reference TRBV7-4 and TRBJ2-1, the full variable domain is GAGVSQSPRYKVAKRGRDVALRCDSISGHVTLYWYRQTLGQGSEVLTYSQSDAQRDKSGRPSGRFSAERPERSVSTLKIQRTEQGDSAVYLCASSHRDRAEGNEQFFGPGTRLTVL.

V usage is TRBV28 and J usage is TRBJ2-5; 10 nucleotides match TRBD2. Germline V gene data show CDR1 as MDHEN and CDR2 as SYDVKM. The CDR3 loop spans 16 amino acids. The V segment lost 4 bases and the J segment 2 bases; nucleotides outside the gene matches: 7. CDR3 amino acids: CASSSLAGEEQETQYF. The CDR3 DNA reads TGTGCCAGCAGTTCCCTAGCGGGAGAGGAGCAAGAGACCCAGTACTTC.

The chain has TRBV19 and TRBJ2-7, with a tentative D call TRBD2 (6 bases). V was clipped by 5 bases and J by 2 bases, with 10 bases between them. Germline CDR1 reads LNHDA; CDR2 reads SQIVND (reference sequence). The CDR3 consists of 13 residues. Here the CDR3 DNA reads TGTGCCAGTAGTGTCCCGGGGGCCTACGAGCAGTACTTC. Protein: CASSVPGAYEQYF. The full variable domain, in which reference TRBV19 and TRBJ2-7 provide the parts outside the CDR3, is DGGITQSPKYLFRKEGQNVTLSCEQNLNHDAMYWYRQDPGQGLRLIYYSQIVNDFQKGDIAEGYSVSREKKESFPLTVTSAQKNPTAFYLCASSVPGAYEQYFGPGTRLTVT.

The chain has TRBV6-2 or TRBV6-3 and TRBJ2-1, with a weak D call TRBD2 (5 bases). From germline, CDR1 is MNHEY and CDR2 SVGEGT. This CDR3 region has 13 residues. The ends were cut back, 6 bases at V and 4 bases at J, with 10 bases in the middle. The CDR3 coding sequence is TGTGCCAGCAGGGACTTAGTTTACAATGAGCAGTTCTTC. This translates into CASRDLVYNEQFF.

This chain uses TRBV19 with TRBJ1-1, with D possibly TRBD1 on 5 matching bases. The CDR3 length is 18 residues. CDR1 and CDR2 from the germline V gene are LNHDA and SQIVND (reference sequence). V shed 3 bases and J shed 0 bases, with 20 bases lying between them. The CDR3 nucleotides read TGTGCCAGTAGTATTTGGAGGGGTCTTAAGGCTTTGAACACTGAAGCTTTCTTT. It codes for CASSIWRGLKALNTEAFF.

This rearrangement joins TRBV7-9 to TRBJ2-3, with D uncertain. The CDR3 contains 16 residues. Germline V gene lookup returns CDR1 SEHNR and CDR2 FQNEAQ (reference sequence). V lost 4 bases and J 1 base, leaving 15 bases between the germline ends. In nucleotides, the CDR3 is TGTGCCAGCAGCTCAGCGCAGTTAGACGGCACAGATACGCAGTATTTT. Translating gives CASSSAQLDGTDTQYF.

The chain carries TRBV29-1 and TRBJ2-7; D may be TRBD2 (5 bases). V was trimmed by 6 bases and J by 7 bases, leaving 16 bases between them. Germline values: CDR1 SQVTM, CDR2 ANQGSEA. The CDR3 extends over 12 amino acids. The CDR3 protein is CSVHTGGLEQYF. In DNA, the CDR3 is TGCAGCGTACATACCGGCGGACTGGAGCAGTACTTC.

The CDR3 sequence is CASSIGASSYQPQHF. For the CDR3, the DNA is TGTGCCAGTAGTATAGGGGCAAGCTCATACCAGCCCCAGCATTTT. The rearrangement links TRBV19 to TRBJ1-5; D ambiguous. Trimming pared 1 base from V and 7 bases from J, leaving 14 bases between. Germline values: CDR1 LNHDA, CDR2 SQIVND (reference sequence). This CDR3 region has 15 residues. Combining the CDR3 with reference TRBV19 and TRBJ1-5 gives the whole variable domain DGGITQSPKYLFRKEGQNVTLSCEQNLNHDAMYWYRQDPGQGLRLIYYSQIVNDFQKGDIAEGYSVSREKKESFPLTVTSAQKNPTAFYLCASSIGASSYQPQHFGDGTRLSIL.

This clonotype was recorded many times. This rearrangement joins TRBV28 to TRBJ2-2, with TRBD2 matching over 9 bases. V trimming: 5 bases; J trimming: 7 bases; junction bases outside the gene matches: 14. The V gene's germline CDR1 is MDHEN and CDR2 SYDVKM. This CDR3 comprises 17 residues. This CDR3 is CASSPFEVAGVSGELFF. The CDR3 bases are TGTGCCAGCAGTCCCTTTGAGGTAGCGGGAGTTAGCGGGGAGCTGTTTTTT.

The chain employs TRBV7-9 and TRBJ1-5, with D unresolved. The CDR3 has 15 amino acids. The V and J ends lost 10 bases and 0 bases respectively, with 16 bases between them. Germline CDR1 is SEHNR and CDR2 is FQNEAQ (reference sequence). The CDR3 reads CAITMDGDSNQPQHF. CDR3 sequence (DNA): TGTGCCATCACAATGGACGGGGATAGCAATCAGCCCCAGCATTTT.

Concerning this clonotype: The CDR3 does not close with the conserved phenylalanine or tryptophan, likely indicating a read error. The chain combines TRBV11-2 with TRBJ2-1; D not certain. V lost 0 bases to trimming and J lost 6 bases, with 18 bases between them. CDR1 and CDR2 (germline): SGHAT, FQNNGV. This CDR3 contains 17 residues. The CDR3: CASSLDIGPPRPNEQFL. The CDR3 DNA sequence: TGTGCCAGCAGCTTAGACATCGGACCCCCTCGCCCCAATGAGCAGTTCTTA.